This T cell receptor (beta chain) was captured in a study of OX40 agonist ivuxolimab in advanced cancers. General observations from the study: Partial responders dosed at 0.1-3.0 mg/kg displayed clonal expansion ranking among the lowest. Among expanded peripheral T cells, antigen specificity went undetermined.

In the case of this clone: Its antigen is not identified.

V trimming: 3 bases; J trimming: 7 bases; junction bases outside the gene matches: 3. This CDR3 comprises 12 residues. Germline V gives CDR1 SEHNR, CDR2 FQNEAQ (reference sequence). Assay: immunoSEQ multiplex PCR; the TCRdb copy retains only in-frame clones and omits some. The sample has some 51,000 clones, 70% to 90% seen once; the top ten hold around half. Sampled blood was obtained at baseline, cycle 4 day 1, and cycle 7 day 1. Source: CD4+ or CD8+ T cells sorted from blood, taken in a trial of the OX40 agonist ivuxolimab. The V call is TRBV7-9, the J call TRBJ2-7; 7 bases match TRBD1. The receptor was isolated from an adult with an advanced solid tumor such as melanoma, head and neck, liver or kidney cancer. The CDR3 DNA reads as TGTGCCAGCAGCTTCGGACAGGATGAGCAGTACTTC. Protein: CASSFGQDEQYF.